This T cell receptor beta chain was obtained from a study of shared clonotypes between healthy human individuals. The assay was immunoSEQ multiplex PCR, and TCRdb's table has in-frame clones only and misses some. Here the sample spans about 2 million clones, about 95% being singletons. Naive CD8 cells lacked CD45RO, underwent positive selection for CCR7 and left out terminally differentiated effector memory CD45RA+ cells. Trimming removed 5 bases from V and 8 bases from J, with 9 bases in between. Germline loops: CDR1 MNHNY, CDR2 SVGAGI (reference sequence). The CDR3 consists of 12 residues. This chain links TRBV6-6 with TRBJ1-4; D call uncertain. The sample comprised naive CD8+ T cells sorted from blood. This clonotype originated in a man between 18 and 29 years old in good health. CDR3 sequence (DNA): TGTGCCAGCAGTCCACACAGCGAAAAACTGTTTTTT. Translated, it gives CASSPHSEKLFF.